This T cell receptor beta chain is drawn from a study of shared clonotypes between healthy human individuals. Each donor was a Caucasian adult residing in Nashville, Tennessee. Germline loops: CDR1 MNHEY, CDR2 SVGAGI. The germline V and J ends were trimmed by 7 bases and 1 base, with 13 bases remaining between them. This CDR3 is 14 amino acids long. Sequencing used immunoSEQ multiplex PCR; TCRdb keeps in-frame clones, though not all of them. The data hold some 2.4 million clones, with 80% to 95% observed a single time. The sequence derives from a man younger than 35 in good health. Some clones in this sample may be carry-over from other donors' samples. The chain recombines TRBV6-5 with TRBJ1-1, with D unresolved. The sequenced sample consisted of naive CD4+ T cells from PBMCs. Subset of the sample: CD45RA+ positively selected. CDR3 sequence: CASIGDTRNTEAFF. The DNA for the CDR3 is TGTGCCAGCATTGGTGATACGAGGAACACTGAAGCTTTCTTT.